This TCR beta chain was observed in a study of naive and memory T cell subsets. V was cut by 6 bases and J by 6 bases, with 18 bases left in between. Germline CDR1 reads MNHEY; CDR2 reads SMNVEV (reference sequence). CDR3 length: 14 residues. An equimolar mix of two oligonucleotides served as the beta constant-region primer for TRBC1 and TRBC2. TCRdb re-derived calls from the UMI-ligation and nested PCR reads in MiXCR, one entry per CDR3 protein. This table holds some 150,000 distinct CDR3 sequences, about 15% found once. This rearrangement joins TRBV27 to TRBJ2-7, with D possibly matching TRBD2 (6 bases). Input material: naive CD4+ T cells from blood. The TCR was taken from a human donor in good health. CDR3 coding DNA: TGTGCCAGCAGCGTTAGAGGAGGGCCTTCCGAGCAGTACTTC. Translating gives CASSVRGGPSEQYF.